This TCR beta chain was identified during a study of OX40 agonist ivuxolimab in advanced cancers. J gave up 4 bases and V 5 bases, and 7 bases lay outside the gene matches. The CDR3 length is 15 residues. The V gene's germline CDR1 is SGHRS and CDR2 YFSETQ. Only in-frame clones appear in the TCRdb table, and some are missing; sequencing was by immunoSEQ multiplex PCR. The table has tens of thousands of clones, 65% to 90% seen once. Source: CD4+ or CD8+ T cells sorted from blood, taken in a trial of the OX40 agonist ivuxolimab. The chain carries TRBV5-1 and TRBJ2-1; TRBD1 aligns across 9 bases. The receptor was isolated from an adult with an advanced solid tumor such as melanoma, head and neck, liver or kidney cancer. The chain's CDR3 is CASRAGTGMYNEQFF. As DNA, the CDR3 is TGCGCCAGCAGGGCCGGGACAGGGATGTACAATGAGCAGTTCTTC.